This TCR beta chain was sequenced in a study of blood T cell repertoires in COVID-19 (dated by TCRdb to the early 2020s). Regarding the research as a whole: Samples from collaborators originated in the United States, Italy and Spain and spanned both the acute and convalescent phases of COVID-19. The repertoires were released in a freely available public database intended as a resource for research on the immune response to SARS-CoV-2. The dataset comprised deeply sampled blood TCRbeta repertoires from subjects exposed to, actively infected with, or recovered from COVID-19. Samples came from the ongoing ImmuneRACE study (first 160 participants) plus 1,254 subjects from 6 global collaborators. The material from the prospective study consisted of cDNA or gDNA derived from T cells, B-cell-depleted T cells, or PBMCs. HLA class I and class II types, where available, came from metadata supplied by the sample provider rather than from assay-based typing. Sample metadata almost always included a de-identified subject ID, COVID-19 status, age in years and sex.

The immunoSEQ Assay, a bias-controlled multiplex PCR, was used to amplify TCRbeta CDR3 regions from genomic DNA. Processing in the source paper ran as follows. The number of nucleated cells in each sample was estimated by amplification of reference gene primers within the assay. To quantify the absolute abundance of each unique TCRbeta CDR3 rearrangement, sequence reads were collapsed and filtered. Productive Simpson clonality was computed per sample as the square root of Simpson's diversity index over productive rearrangements. TCRdb took this table from immuneACCESS and kept in-frame rearrangements with V and J called. Such tables lack part of the clones; where checked against another copy, unresolved V genes explain under half of the gap, and the rest is unexplained. V and J calls and clone size are those listed in that table; D and trimming were worked out from the DNA. This sample holds roughly 50,000 clones; roughly 85% were observed only once. The ten largest clones take up 3.5% of the sample.

The CDR3 starts with the cysteine, ends with the phenylalanine, and has 11 residues. Only the CDR3 DNA is retained, 33 bases long and in frame from the first base. The germline V gene provides CDR1 SNHLY and CDR2 FYNNEI. Cut back by 6 bases and 3 bases, the V and J ends lie 6 bases apart. The full study reports these points: How much clinical and demographic metadata was included differed by source and by participant, and the metadata was provided uncurated.

In regard to this clone: The specificity of this receptor is unknown. It has no much larger one-base neighbor in the sample; base qualities were not kept.

Whole blood was collected in K2EDTA tubes by collaborating institutions according to the institutions' own protocols. Collaborator samples were shipped for TCRbeta analysis as frozen whole blood, isolated PBMCs, or DNA extracted from either sample type. The receptor's source is a man aged 55 to 69 with acute or convalescent COVID-19. The chain is assembled from TRBV2 and TRBJ2-7; the D segment could be TRBD1, given 6 matching bases. The specimen sequenced was peripheral blood. Here the CDR3 is given as CASRDSYEQYF. The nucleotide sequence reads as follows: TGTGCCAGCAGGGACAGCTACGAGCAGTACTTC.